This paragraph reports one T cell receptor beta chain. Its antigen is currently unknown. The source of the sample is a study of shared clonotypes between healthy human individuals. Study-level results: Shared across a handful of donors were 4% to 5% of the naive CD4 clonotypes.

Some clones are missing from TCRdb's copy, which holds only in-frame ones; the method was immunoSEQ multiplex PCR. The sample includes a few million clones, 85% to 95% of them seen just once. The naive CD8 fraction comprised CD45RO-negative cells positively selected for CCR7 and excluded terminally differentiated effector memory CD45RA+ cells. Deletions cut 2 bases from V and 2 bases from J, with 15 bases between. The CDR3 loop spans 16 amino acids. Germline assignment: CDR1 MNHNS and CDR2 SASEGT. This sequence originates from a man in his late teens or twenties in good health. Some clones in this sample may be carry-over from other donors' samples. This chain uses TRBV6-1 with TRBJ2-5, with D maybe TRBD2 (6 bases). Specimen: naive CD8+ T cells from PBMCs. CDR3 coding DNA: TGTGCCAGCAGTGAAACACCGGGACTGCTACAAGAGACCCAGTACTTC. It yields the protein CASSETPGLLQETQYF.